In this sample, the clone carrying this TCR beta chain turned up a few times. Antigen unknown. The data were taken from a study of cytomegalovirus exposure and HLA in healthy donors. Primers for the PCR totalled 60 Vbeta and 13 Jbeta. Assay used: immunoSEQ multiplex PCR; TCRdb lists only in-frame clones, some missing. There are 120,000 or so clones in the sample; 77% occur only once, and approximately 3.7% lies in the top ten. V lost 3 bases to trimming and J lost 2 bases, with 8 bases between them. Germline loops: CDR1 LNHDA, CDR2 SQIVND (reference sequence). The CDR3 loop spans 14 amino acids. Whole-study results and caveats: Sequence variants that were highly shared formed a cluster that was likely a sequencing artifact. Indistinguishable V segments such as TRBV6-2 and TRBV6-3 were excluded. In a later analysis, around 18,000 TCR beta sequences were associated with HLA alleles at 0.05 false discovery rate. Reportedly, TCR beta sequences accurately predicted HLA-A and HLA-B alleles in most subjects.

The specimen was PBMCs. V and J are TRBV19 and TRBJ1-5; no firm D call. The sequence was obtained from a human donor in good health. The CDR3 is CASSIRGGNQPQHF. As DNA, the CDR3 is TGTGCCAGTAGTATTCGCGGCGGCAATCAGCCCCAGCATTTT.